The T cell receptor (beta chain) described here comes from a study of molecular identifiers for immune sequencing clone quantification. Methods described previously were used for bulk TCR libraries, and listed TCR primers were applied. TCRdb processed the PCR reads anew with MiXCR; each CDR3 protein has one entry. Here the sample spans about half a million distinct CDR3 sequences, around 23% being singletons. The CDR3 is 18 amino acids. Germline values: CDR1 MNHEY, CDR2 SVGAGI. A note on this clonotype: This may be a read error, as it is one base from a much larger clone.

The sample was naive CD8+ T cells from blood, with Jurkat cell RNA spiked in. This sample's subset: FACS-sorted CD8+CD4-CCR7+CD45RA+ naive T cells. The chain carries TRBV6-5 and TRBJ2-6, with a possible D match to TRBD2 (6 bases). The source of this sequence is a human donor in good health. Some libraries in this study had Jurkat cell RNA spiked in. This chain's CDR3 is CASSYGVGGSSGANALTF. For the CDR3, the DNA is TGTGCCAGCAGTTACGGGGTCGGAGGGTCCTCTGGGGCCAACGCCCTGACTTTC.